Listed below are T cell receptor beta chains from one sample, sequenced in a study of early T cells in non-severe SARS-CoV-2 infection. Each CDR3 protein gets one entry after TCRdb re-called the 5' RACE reads with MiXCR. The repertoire has around 60,000 distinct CDR3 sequences, around 12% of them found once; the top ten carry 4.2%. Sequences were obtained from whole blood. The receptors derive from an adult who was a healthcare worker with PCR-confirmed SARS-CoV-2 infection or an uninfected control (not recorded which). CDR3s leave out the opening cysteine and the closing phenylalanine or tryptophan. Expanded clones are given a class, and other clones once, few, many or no size at all.

>NA|TRBV29-1
SVEEGSVRNTGELF
>NA|TRBV19
ASSLGTVAYEQY
>NA|TRBV7-9
ASSPDGPGRTGETQY
>NA|TRBV20-1
SAPKTSGGRSTDTQY
>few|TRBV2
ASRDEGAGEQF
>once|TRBV5-1
ASSLERGQNTGAF
>few|TRBV4-1
ASSQEPLRPGQGRRRRNTEAF
>few|TRBV11-3
ASSLGGHAITDTQY
>NA|TRBV12-3/TRBV12-4
ASSLSLQGSNQPQH
>many|TRBV6-5
ASSHPGDGSSYNEQF
>few|TRBV6-2/TRBV6-3
ASSYRARGDTEAF
>many|TRBV12-3/TRBV12-4
ASNGRGSEKLF
>few|TRBV7-9
ASSQNRGDTQY
>NA|TRBV10-2
ASGQAFLAGDTNEQF
>NA|TRBV11-2
ASSISGSSTDTQY
>few|TRBV7-9
ASSSGQDTSGNTIY
>many|TRBV5-8
ASSLSTDYYGYT
>NA|TRBV5-4
ASSRQGGNIQY
>NA|TRBV13
ASSSRTGAIPEAF
>few|TRBV7-9
ASSFSGGDQETQY